This T cell receptor beta chain was found in a study of cytomegalovirus exposure and HLA in healthy donors. As for the study in general: An earlier analysis identified some 110 million unique TCR beta sequences in about 180 million T cells.

Worth noting for this clone: This specimen includes other DNA sequences encoding the same CDR3.

The PCR was carried out with 60 Vbeta primers and 13 Jbeta primers. Data came from immunoSEQ multiplex PCR; TCRdb stores just in-frame clones and leaves some out. Among some 150,000 clones, around 80% were seen once, and the ten largest hold 1.2%. The CDR3 is 13 amino acids. Germline lookup yields CDR1 MNHEY and CDR2 SVGAGI. Losses at the gene ends were 6 bases for V and 1 base for J; bases not matched to a gene: 1. The clonotype comes from a female donor in good health and CMV-seronegative. The source material was PBMCs. The chain couples TRBV6-5 to TRBJ1-1; TRBD1 matches 8 bases. This CDR3 is CASRGTGNTEAFF. Written as DNA, the CDR3 is TGTGCCAGCAGGGGGACAGGGAACACTGAAGCTTTCTTT.